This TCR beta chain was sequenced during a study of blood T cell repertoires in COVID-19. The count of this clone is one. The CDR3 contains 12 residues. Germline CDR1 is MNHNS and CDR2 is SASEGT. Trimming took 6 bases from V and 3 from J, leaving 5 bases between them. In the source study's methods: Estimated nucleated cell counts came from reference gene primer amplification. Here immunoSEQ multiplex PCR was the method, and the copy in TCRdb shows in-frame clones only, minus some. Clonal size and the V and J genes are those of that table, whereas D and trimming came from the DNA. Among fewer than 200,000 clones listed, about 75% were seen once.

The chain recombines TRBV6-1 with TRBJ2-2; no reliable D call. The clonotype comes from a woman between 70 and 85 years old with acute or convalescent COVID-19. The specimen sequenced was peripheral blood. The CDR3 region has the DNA TGTGCCAGCAGGAGAGACACCGGGGAGCTGTTTTTT. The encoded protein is CASRRDTGELFF.